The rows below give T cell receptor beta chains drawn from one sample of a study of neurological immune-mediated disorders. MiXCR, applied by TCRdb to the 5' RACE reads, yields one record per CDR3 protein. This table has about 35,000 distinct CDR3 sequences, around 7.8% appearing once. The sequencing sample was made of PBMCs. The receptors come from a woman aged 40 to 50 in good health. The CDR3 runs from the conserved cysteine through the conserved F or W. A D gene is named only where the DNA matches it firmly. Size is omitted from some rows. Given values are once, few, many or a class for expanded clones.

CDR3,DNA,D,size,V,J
CASSRRLAGYQETQYF,TGTGCCAGCAGCCGACGACTAGCGGGTTACCAAGAGACCCAGTACTTC,TRBD2,many,TRBV3-1,TRBJ2-5
CAIRARQGSNEQYF,TGTGCCATCAGGGCCCGACAGGGATCGAACGAGCAGTACTTC,TRBD1,many,TRBV10-3,TRBJ2-7
CASSPTSGSLNEQFF,TGTGCCAGCTCGCCAACTAGCGGGAGTCTTAATGAGCAGTTCTTC,TRBD2,many,TRBV18,TRBJ2-1
CSVLPREDTEAFF,TGCAGCGTCCTGCCAAGAGAGGACACTGAAGCTTTCTTT,.,.,TRBV29-1,TRBJ1-1
CSVEEGTGRQSYEQYF,TGCAGCGTTGAAGAGGGGACGGGACGGCAGAGCTACGAGCAGTACTTC,.,many,TRBV29-1,TRBJ2-7
CASSTPSVSRTQYF,TGTGCCAGCAGCACCCCTAGCGTCTCGAGGACCCAGTACTTC,.,many,TRBV9,TRBJ2-5
CASSLMTSREQFF,TGTGCCAGCAGTTTAATGACCTCCCGGGAGCAGTTCTTC,.,many,TRBV28,TRBJ2-1
CASSLGQGRADTQYF,TGTGCCAGCAGCCTCGGACAGGGGCGGGCAGATACGCAGTATTTT,TRBD1,many,TRBV7-3,TRBJ2-3
CASSQVVTSNQPQHF,TGCGCCAGCAGCCAAGTAGTGACTAGCAATCAGCCCCAGCATTTT,.,many,TRBV4-1,TRBJ1-5
CASSPSGGQGTYGYTF,TGCGCCAGCAGCCCCAGTGGGGGACAGGGGACCTATGGCTACACCTTC,TRBD1,.,TRBV5-1,TRBJ1-2
CASSSQGYSNQTRHF,TGTGCCAGCAGTTCACAGGGATATAGCAATCAGACCCGGCATTTT,.,.,TRBV12-3/TRBV12-4,TRBJ1-5
CASSLEGADEQFF,TGTGCTAGCAGCTTAGAAGGTGCCGATGAGCAGTTCTTC,.,many,TRBV7-7,TRBJ2-1
CASSDRLAPAREQYF,TGTGCCAGCAGCGATCGACTGGCGCCGGCGAGAGAGCAGTACTTC,.,many,TRBV7-9,TRBJ2-7
CASNQGTYSGNTIYF,TGTGCCAGCAATCAGGGAACCTACTCTGGAAACACCATATATTTT,.,.,TRBV28,TRBJ1-3
CASSRSSADTQYF,TGTGCCAGCAGCCGCTCCAGCGCAGATACGCAGTATTTT,.,many,TRBV11-2,TRBJ2-3
CASSSQGQRYYEQYF,TGTGCCAGCAGCTCCCAGGGGCAGCGGTACTACGAGCAGTACTTC,.,many,TRBV7-9,TRBJ2-7
CASSLEQLNTEAFF,TGCGCCAGCAGCTTGGAACAGCTAAACACTGAAGCTTTCTTT,.,many,TRBV5-1,TRBJ1-1
CASSYGDQPQHF,TGTGCCAGCAGTTACGGTGATCAGCCCCAGCATTTT,.,.,TRBV6-5,TRBJ1-5
CASSFGQGVDEQYF,TGCGCCAGCAGCTTCGGGCAGGGGGTTGACGAGCAGTACTTC,TRBD1,many,TRBV5-1,TRBJ2-7
CASSLGTITEAFF,TGCGCCAGCAGCTTGGGGACGATCACTGAAGCTTTCTTT,.,many,TRBV5-1,TRBJ1-1
CAISERDIGEQFF,TGTGCCATCAGTGAAAGAGATATAGGTGAGCAGTTCTTC,.,many,TRBV10-3,TRBJ2-1
CAVRLADTQYF,TGTGCCGTGCGACTGGCAGATACGCAGTATTTT,.,few,TRBV6-1,TRBJ2-3
CASSYRRVGTTNTGELFF,TGTGCCAGCAGCTATCGCAGGGTCGGAACTACGAACACCGGGGAGCTGTTTTTT,.,.,TRBV5-5,TRBJ2-2
CASSLEGDEQFF,TGCGCCAGCAGCCTCGAGGGCGATGAGCAGTTCTTC,.,many,TRBV5-1,TRBJ2-1
CASRPGQGYTGELFF,TGTGCCAGCAGGCCGGGACAGGGATACACCGGGGAGCTGTTTTTT,TRBD1,many,TRBV5-5,TRBJ2-2
CASSQDQYGYTF,TGCGCCAGCAGCCAAGATCAATATGGCTACACCTTC,.,many,TRBV4-1,TRBJ1-2
CASRVAGTGIETQYF,TGTGCCAGCAGAGTCGCCGGGACAGGGATAGAGACCCAGTACTTC,TRBD1,few,TRBV6-5,TRBJ2-5
CATSRALTSGSTDTQYF,TGTGCCACCAGCAGAGCCCTGACTAGCGGGAGCACAGATACGCAGTATTTT,TRBD2,many,TRBV15,TRBJ2-3
CASAPEFETQYF,TGTGCCAGCGCTCCGGAGTTCGAGACCCAGTACTTC,.,many,TRBV27,TRBJ2-5
CASSVLGQGAFGANVLTF,TGTGCCAGCAGCGTACTCGGACAGGGGGCGTTTGGGGCCAACGTCCTGACTTTC,.,many,TRBV21-1,TRBJ2-6
CSVAKGLRYEQYF,TGCAGCGTTGCCAAGGGTCTTCGCTACGAGCAGTACTTC,.,many,TRBV29-1,TRBJ2-7
CASSLSQRADTQYF,TGTGCCAGCAGCTTGAGTCAAAGGGCAGATACGCAGTATTTT,.,many,TRBV7-9,TRBJ2-3